This T cell receptor (beta chain) came from a study of blood T cell repertoires in COVID-19. Study context: COVID-19 samples collected from the United States, Italy and Spain covered acute and convalescent phases. In each case, the material was cDNA or gDNA derived from T cells, B-cell-depleted T cells, or PBMCs.

Trimming pared 8 bases from V and 14 bases from J, leaving 16 bases between. Germline lookup yields CDR1 MRHNA and CDR2 SNTAGT. The CDR3 sequence is 11 residues long. As processed by the authors: Amplification of reference gene primers provided the estimated nucleated cell counts. Assay used: immunoSEQ multiplex PCR; TCRdb lists only in-frame clones, some missing. From that table come the V and J calls and clone size; the DNA was used to work out D and trimming. The repertoire has 90,000 to 130,000 clones, about nine tenths of them found once; the top ten carry roughly 4%. The TCR was taken from a man aged 40-49 years with acute or convalescent COVID-19. This chain joins TRBV6-4 and TRBJ2-4, with D maybe TRBD2 (6 bases). The sequenced sample consisted of peripheral blood. CDR3 coding DNA: TGTGCCAGCCCGGGGAGGAGGGAGAAGTACTTC. This encodes CASPGRREKYF.